This TCR beta chain came from a study of T cells in Graves' hyperthyroidism and ophthalmopathy. About the research overall: Blood from the periphery was taken at initial diagnosis, before any treatment. Study results and limitations: Ophthalmopathy stood apart from stable hyperthyroidism in a 13 V-J model.

CDR1 is KGHDR, CDR2 SFDVKD, per germline. The CDR3 totals 15 residues. The J segment lost 3 bases and the V segment lost 5 bases, leaving 9 bases of the junction unmatched. This clonotype was detected ten times or more. The antigen remains undetermined. Amplified TCR beta CDR3 regions came from RNA transcripts. When the TCR CDR3 underwent first-round RT-PCR, the HTBI primer set was used. MiXCR, applied by TCRdb to the multiplex PCR reads, yields one record per CDR3 protein. The sample contains a few hundred thousand distinct CDR3 sequences, more than 15% of which appear only once. Sequencing input: blood. The sequence was collected from a woman aged 25 to 39 with Graves' ophthalmopathy. The V call is TRBV24-1, the J call TRBJ2-7; TRBD1 agrees at 7 bases. CDR3 region: CATSASGTASYEQYF. CDR3 bases: TGTGCCACCAGTGCCTCCGGGACAGCAAGCTACGAGCAGTACTTC.